This TCR beta chain is drawn from a study of response to subunit inactivated influenza vaccine. Points from the study as a whole: The authors proposed limited new T cell recruitment per seasonal influenza vaccination.

This clonotype has more than one count but fewer than ten. Its target is not known. TCRdb used MiXCR to reprocess the RT-PCR reads, holding one entry per CDR3 protein. In the table there are about 530,000 distinct CDR3 sequences, under 15% of which are singletons. The junction had 5 bases not matched to a gene; V was cut back by 0 bases and J by 8 bases. The germline V gene has CDR1 LGHNA and CDR2 YSLEER. The CDR3 spans 16 residues. V is TRBV4-3 and J is TRBJ2-2; 11 bases are shared with TRBD1. Sequenced here: PBMCs from blood, sampled roughly 47 days after vaccination. This clonotype was sampled from a man aged 50-59 years who received an inactivated influenza vaccine. CDR3 in amino acids: CASSQDRDRGWGELFF. In DNA, the CDR3 is TGCGCCAGCAGCCAAGATCGGGACAGGGGGTGGGGGGAGCTGTTTTTT.